This T cell receptor (beta chain) is drawn from a study of cytomegalovirus exposure and HLA in healthy donors. Study outcomes and limitations: Reports indicated that the classifier achieved high specificity and sensitivity in diagnosing cytomegalovirus status.

The PCR made use of 60 Vbeta and 13 Jbeta primers. Here immunoSEQ multiplex PCR was the method, and the copy in TCRdb shows in-frame clones only, minus some. The sample holds roughly 160,000 clones, roughly 85% seen once. This clone has only one observation. Its antigen is unidentified. The sample consisted of PBMCs. This TCR came from a young man in good health and CMV-seronegative.

The CDR3 DNA reads TGTGCCAGCAGTTCGATTAGCTCCTACGAGCAGTACTTC. Translated, it gives CASSSISSYEQYF. The rearrangement links TRBV27 to TRBJ2-7; D gene uncertain. There are 13 residues in the CDR3. Germline values: CDR1 MNHEY, CDR2 SMNVEV (reference sequence). The germline V and J ends were trimmed by 4 bases and 0 bases, with 7 bases remaining between them.